This record looks at one T cell receptor beta chain sequence and its context. Antigen unknown. TCRdb's copy holds only in-frame clones and misses some; the assay was immunoSEQ multiplex PCR. Here the sample spans 300,000 to 400,000 clones, around 90% being singletons. This specimen comes from a study of Ad26.COV2.S vaccination and SARS-CoV-2 variants. Study summary: Donor joined the COV1001 Ad26.COV2.S trial arm. Intramuscular Ad26.COV2.S at 5x10^10 or 1x10^11 viral particles.

Findings and limits, study-wide: With respect to non-spike TCR breadth, vaccine and placebo recipients were similar. Reportedly, after vaccination the spike-specific CD8+ and CD4+ T cell responses displayed substantial breadth.

Treatment reported: 15 to 20 received Ad26.COV2.S at low or high dose, single or two shots; a few received placebo; per-sample allocation not given. Samples analyzed were those drawn on day 63 after the first vaccine or placebo injection. The clonotype originates from a person between 18 and 65 years old who received the Ad26.COV2.S COVID-19 vaccine or a placebo. The sequencing here drew on peripheral blood, taken in a trial of Ad26.COV2.S vaccine versus placebo.

In DNA, the CDR3 is TGTGCCAGCAGCCCCAGGACAGGTAAGGGGAACACCGGGGAGCTGTTTTTT. Translating gives CASSPRTGKGNTGELFF. The chain uses TRBV11-2 and TRBJ2-2; 7 nucleotides agree with TRBD1. The V gene end was trimmed by 5 bases and the J gene end by 1 base; junction bases not matched to a gene: 10. Per the germline V gene, CDR1 is SGHAT and CDR2 is FQNNGV. The CDR3 loop spans 17 amino acids. Together with reference TRBV11-2 and TRBJ2-2, the CDR3 gives the full variable domain: EAGVAQSPRYKIIEKRQSVAFWCNPISGHATLYWYQQILGQGPKLLIQFQNNGVVDDSQLPKDRFSAERLKGVDSTLKIQPAKLEDSAVYLCASSPRTGKGNTGELFFGEGSRLTVL.